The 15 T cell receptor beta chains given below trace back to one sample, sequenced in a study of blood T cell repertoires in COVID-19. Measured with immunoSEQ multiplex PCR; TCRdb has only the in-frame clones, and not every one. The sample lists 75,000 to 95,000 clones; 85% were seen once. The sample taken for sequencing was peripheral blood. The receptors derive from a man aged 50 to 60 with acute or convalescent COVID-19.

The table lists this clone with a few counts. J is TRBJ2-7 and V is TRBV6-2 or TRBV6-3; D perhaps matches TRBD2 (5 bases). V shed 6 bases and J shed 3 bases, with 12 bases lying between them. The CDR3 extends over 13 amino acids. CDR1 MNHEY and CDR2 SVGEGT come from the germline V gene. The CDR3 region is CASSEPEDYEQYF. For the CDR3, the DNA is TGTGCCAGCAGCGAGCCGGAGGACTACGAGCAGTACTTC.

The DNA of the CDR3 is TGTGCCAGCAGCTTGAATAGGGGATACGAGCAGTACTTC. Translation gives CASSLNRGYEQYF. V usage is TRBV5-5 and J usage is TRBJ2-7, with D perhaps matching TRBD1 (5 bases). Germline V lookup: CDR1 SGHKS, CDR2 YYEKEE (reference sequence). The CDR3 length is 13 residues. Trimming pared 1 base from V and 4 bases from J, leaving 9 bases between.

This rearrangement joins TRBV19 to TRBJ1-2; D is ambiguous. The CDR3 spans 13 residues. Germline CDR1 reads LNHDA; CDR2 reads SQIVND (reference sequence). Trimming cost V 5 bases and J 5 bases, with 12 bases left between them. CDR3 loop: CASSRAGEYGYTF. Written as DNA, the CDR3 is TGTGCCAGTAGTCGAGCCGGGGAATATGGCTACACCTTC.

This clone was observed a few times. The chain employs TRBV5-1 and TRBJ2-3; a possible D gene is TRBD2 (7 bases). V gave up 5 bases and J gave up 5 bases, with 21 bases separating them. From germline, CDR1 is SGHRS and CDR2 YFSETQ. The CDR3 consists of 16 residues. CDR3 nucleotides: TGCGCCAGCAGTCGCGGAGGTGGGGGGGCGAGAGATACGCAGTATTTT. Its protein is CASSRGGGGARDTQYF.

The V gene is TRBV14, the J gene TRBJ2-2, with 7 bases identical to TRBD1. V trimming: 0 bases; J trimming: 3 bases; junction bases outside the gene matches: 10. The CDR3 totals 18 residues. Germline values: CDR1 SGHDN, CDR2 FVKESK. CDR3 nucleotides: TGTGCCAGCAGCCAAGAAGGGGGCCGGGACATCTACACCGGGGAGCTGTTTTTT. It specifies CASSQEGGRDIYTGELFF.

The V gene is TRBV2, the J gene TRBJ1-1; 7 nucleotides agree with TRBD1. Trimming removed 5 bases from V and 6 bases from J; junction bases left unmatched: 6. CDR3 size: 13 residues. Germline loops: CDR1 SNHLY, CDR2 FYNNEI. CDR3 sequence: CASSWTGASEAFF. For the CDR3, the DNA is TGTGCCAGCAGTTGGACAGGTGCTTCTGAAGCTTTCTTT.

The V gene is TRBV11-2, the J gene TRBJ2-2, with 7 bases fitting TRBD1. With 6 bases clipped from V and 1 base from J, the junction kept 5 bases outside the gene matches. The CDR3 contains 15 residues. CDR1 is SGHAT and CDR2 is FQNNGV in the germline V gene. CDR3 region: CASSPGTVNTGELFF. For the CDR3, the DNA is TGTGCCAGCAGTCCCGGGACAGTGAACACCGGGGAGCTGTTTTTT. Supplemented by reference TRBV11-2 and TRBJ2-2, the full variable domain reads EAGVAQSPRYKIIEKRQSVAFWCNPISGHATLYWYQQILGQGPKLLIQFQNNGVVDDSQLPKDRFSAERLKGVDSTLKIQPAKLEDSAVYLCASSPGTVNTGELFFGEGSRLTVL.

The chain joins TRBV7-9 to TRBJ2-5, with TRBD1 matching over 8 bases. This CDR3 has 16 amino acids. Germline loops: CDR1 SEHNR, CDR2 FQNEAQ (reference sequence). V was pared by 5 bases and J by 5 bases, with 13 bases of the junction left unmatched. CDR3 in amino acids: CASSLPMGQAGETQYF. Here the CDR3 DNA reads TGTGCCAGCAGCCTGCCCATGGGACAGGCAGGGGAGACCCAGTACTTC.

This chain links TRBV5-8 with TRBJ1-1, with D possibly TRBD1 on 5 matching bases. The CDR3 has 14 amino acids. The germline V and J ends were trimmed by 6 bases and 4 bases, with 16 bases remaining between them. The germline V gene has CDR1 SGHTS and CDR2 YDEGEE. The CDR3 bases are TGTGCCAGCACCGGGGCTACGGGGGGCACTGAAGCTTTCTTT. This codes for CASTGATGGTEAFF.

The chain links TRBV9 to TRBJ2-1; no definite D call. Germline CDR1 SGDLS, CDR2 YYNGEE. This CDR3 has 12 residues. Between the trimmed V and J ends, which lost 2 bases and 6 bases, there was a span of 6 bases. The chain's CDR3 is CASSVLGNEQFF. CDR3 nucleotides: TGTGCCAGCAGCGTCCTCGGCAATGAGCAGTTCTTC.

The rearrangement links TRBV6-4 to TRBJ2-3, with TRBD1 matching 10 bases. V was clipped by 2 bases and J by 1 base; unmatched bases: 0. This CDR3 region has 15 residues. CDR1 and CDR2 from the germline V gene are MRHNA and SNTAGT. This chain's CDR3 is CASSDGTGGTDTQYF. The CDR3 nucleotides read TGTGCCAGCAGTGACGGGACAGGGGGCACAGATACGCAGTATTTT.

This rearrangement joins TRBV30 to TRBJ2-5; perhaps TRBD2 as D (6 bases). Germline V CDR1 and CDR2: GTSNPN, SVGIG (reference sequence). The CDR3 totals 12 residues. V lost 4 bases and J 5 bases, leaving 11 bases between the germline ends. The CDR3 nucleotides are TGTGCCTGGAATGGGGGGATGGAGACCCAGTACTTC. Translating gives CAWNGGMETQYF. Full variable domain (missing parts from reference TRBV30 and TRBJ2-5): SQTIHQWPATLVQPVGSPLSLECTVEGTSNPNLYWYRQAAGRGLQLLFYSVGIGQISSEVPQNLSASRPQDRQFILSSKKLLLSDSGFYLCAWNGGMETQYFGPGTRLLVL.

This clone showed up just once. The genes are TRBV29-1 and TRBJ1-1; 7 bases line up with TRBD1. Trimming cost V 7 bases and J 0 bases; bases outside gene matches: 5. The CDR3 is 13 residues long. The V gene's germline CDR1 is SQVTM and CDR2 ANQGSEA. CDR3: CSGHRGLNTEAFF. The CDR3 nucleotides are TGCAGCGGACACAGGGGCTTGAACACTGAAGCTTTCTTT.

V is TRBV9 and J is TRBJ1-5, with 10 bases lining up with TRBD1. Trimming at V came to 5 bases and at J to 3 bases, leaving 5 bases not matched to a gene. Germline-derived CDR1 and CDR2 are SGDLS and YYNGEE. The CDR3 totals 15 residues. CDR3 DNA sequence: TGTGCCAGCAGTCATGGACAGGGGGACAATCAGCCCCAGCATTTT. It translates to CASSHGQGDNQPQHF.

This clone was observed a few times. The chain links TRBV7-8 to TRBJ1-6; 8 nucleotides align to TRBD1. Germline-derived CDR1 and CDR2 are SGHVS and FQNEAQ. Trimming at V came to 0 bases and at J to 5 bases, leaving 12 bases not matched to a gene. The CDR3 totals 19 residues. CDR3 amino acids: CASSLASFPVGQDNSPLHF. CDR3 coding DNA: TGTGCCAGCAGCTTAGCGTCCTTCCCGGTGGGACAGGATAATTCACCCCTCCACTTT.